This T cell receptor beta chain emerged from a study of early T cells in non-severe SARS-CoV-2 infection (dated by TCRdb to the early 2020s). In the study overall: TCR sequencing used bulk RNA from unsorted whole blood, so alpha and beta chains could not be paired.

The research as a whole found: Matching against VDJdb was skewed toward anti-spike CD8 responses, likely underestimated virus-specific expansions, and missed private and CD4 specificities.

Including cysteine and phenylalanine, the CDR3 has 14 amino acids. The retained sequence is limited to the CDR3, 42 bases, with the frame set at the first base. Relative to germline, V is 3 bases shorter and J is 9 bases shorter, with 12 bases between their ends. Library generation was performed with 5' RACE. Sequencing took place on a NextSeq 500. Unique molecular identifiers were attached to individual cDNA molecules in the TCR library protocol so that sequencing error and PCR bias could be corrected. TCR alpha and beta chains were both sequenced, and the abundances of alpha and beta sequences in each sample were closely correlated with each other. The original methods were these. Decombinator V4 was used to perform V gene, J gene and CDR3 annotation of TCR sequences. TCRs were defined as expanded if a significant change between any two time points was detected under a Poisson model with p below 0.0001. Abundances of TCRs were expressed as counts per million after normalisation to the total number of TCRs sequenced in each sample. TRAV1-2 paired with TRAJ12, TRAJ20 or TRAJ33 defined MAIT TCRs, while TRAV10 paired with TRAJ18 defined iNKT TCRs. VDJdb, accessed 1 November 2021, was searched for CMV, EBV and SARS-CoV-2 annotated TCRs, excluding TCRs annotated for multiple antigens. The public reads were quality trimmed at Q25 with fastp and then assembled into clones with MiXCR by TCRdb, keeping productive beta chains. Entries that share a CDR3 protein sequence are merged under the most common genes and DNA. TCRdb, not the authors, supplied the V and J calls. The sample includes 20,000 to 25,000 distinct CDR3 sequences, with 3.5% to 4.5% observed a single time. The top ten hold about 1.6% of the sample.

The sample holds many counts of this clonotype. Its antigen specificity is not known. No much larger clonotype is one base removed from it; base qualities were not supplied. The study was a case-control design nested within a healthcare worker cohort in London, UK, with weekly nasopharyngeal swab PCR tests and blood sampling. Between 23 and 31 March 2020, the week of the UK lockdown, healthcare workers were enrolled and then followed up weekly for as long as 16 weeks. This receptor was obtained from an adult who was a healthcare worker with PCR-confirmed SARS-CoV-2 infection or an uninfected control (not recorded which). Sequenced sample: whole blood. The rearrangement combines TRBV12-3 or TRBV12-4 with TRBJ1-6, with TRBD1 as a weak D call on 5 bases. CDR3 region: CASSFKGHGSPLHF. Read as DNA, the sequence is TGTGCCAGCAGTTTTAAGGGGCACGGTTCACCCCTCCACTTT.